Below are 3 T cell receptor delta chains sequenced from a single sample in a study of γδ T cells in repeated Plasmodium falciparum infection. Bulk repertoires came from Vgamma9/Vdelta2+ or Vdelta2-negative gammadelta T cells flow-sorted from PBMC. With CATT, TCRdb re-called clones from the multiplex PCR reads. This sample has 90,000 to 95,000 delta-chain clones, with 0.95% to 1% found just once. The sample taken for sequencing was gamma-delta T cells from blood. Receptors originate from a pool of human donors (malaria-infected and uninfected, not separated).

This clone was observed a few times. The mismatch at residue 19 between this DNA's translation and the TCRdb protein of a much larger clone likely reflects a read error; the protein shown is translated from the DNA. This sequence joins TRDV1 and TRDJ1, with a possible D match to TRDD3 (6 bases). Here the J gene was assigned by germline matching of the DNA, as TCRdb has none. Germline V gene data show CDR1 as TSWWSYY and CDR2 as QGS. There are 22 residues in the CDR3. The CDR3 reads CALGEDRRSRGSPKKYTDRLIF. As DNA, the CDR3 is TGTGCTCTTGGGGAAGATCGACGGAGCCGGGGATCCCCTAAAAAGTACACCGATAGACTCATCTTT.

This clone was observed a handful of times. A far larger clone is one nucleotide away, so this likely arose from a read error. Other DNA sequences in this sample translate to the same CDR3. The rearrangement uses TRDV1 and TRDJ1; TRDD2 aligns across 7 bases. Germline assignment: CDR1 TSWWSYY and CDR2 QGS. This CDR3 is built from 21 residues. Here the CDR3 reads CALGELLPALWSYDHTDKLIF. In DNA, the CDR3 is TGTGCTCTCGGGGAACTCCTTCCTGCACTCTGGAGCTACGATCACACCGATAAACTCATCTTT.

This clone was seen many times. With only one base between it and a far larger clone, this is likely a read error. This same CDR3 is encoded by further DNA sequences in the sample. This sequence joins TRDV1 and TRDJ1, with 8 nucleotides matching TRDD3. Germline CDR1 TSWWSYY, CDR2 QGS. There are 15 residues in the CDR3. This CDR3 reads CALGEPWDTRDKLIF. CDR3 nucleotide sequence: TGCGCTCTTGGGGAACCGTGGGATACGCGCGATAAACTCATCTTT.